This T cell receptor (beta chain) was found in a study of T cell responses to AZD1222 COVID-19 vaccine. The V and J ends lost 0 bases and 8 bases respectively, with 9 bases between them. The CDR3 is made up of 13 amino acids. Germline V gene lookup returns CDR1 SGHRS and CDR2 YFSETQ. This table comes from immunoSEQ multiplex PCR, and its TCRdb copy is limited to in-frame clones, with some not included. The data contain 120,000 to 150,000 clones, about 92% of them singletons. This sample comprised peripheral blood, obtained on day 0 of AZD1222 vaccination. The TCR originated in an adult in good health. The V and J genes are TRBV5-1 and TRBJ1-5; maybe TRBD1 (5 bases). The DNA of the CDR3 is TGCGCCAGCAGCTTGGAGTCGGGGGAGCCCCAGCATTTT. Its translation is CASSLESGEPQHF. Complete variable domain (other parts from reference TRBV5-1 and TRBJ1-5): KAGVTQTPRYLIKTRGQQVTLSCSPISGHRSVSWYQQTPGQGLQFLFEYFSETQRNKGNFPGRFSGRQFSNSRSEMNVSTLELGDSALYLCASSLESGEPQHFGDGTRLSIL.